Here is one T cell receptor beta chain with its context. Stated treatment: over 15 received Ad26.COV2.S at low or high dose, single or two shots; about 5 received placebo; per-sample allocation not given. Specimen acquisition occurred on day 63 following the initial vaccine or placebo injection. TCRdb keeps only in-frame clones here, not all; method: immunoSEQ multiplex PCR. This table holds fewer than 500,000 clones, 80% to 90% found once. Germline trimming cut 0 bases from V and 7 bases from J; bases unmatched to any gene: 7. CDR3 length equals 15 residues. In germline, CDR1 is MNHEY, CDR2 SVGAGI. These data come from a study of Ad26.COV2.S vaccination and SARS-CoV-2 variants.

The gene calls are TRBV6-5 and TRBJ1-2; 8 bases are a match to TRBD1. This TCR was sampled from a person between 18 and 59 years old who received the Ad26.COV2.S COVID-19 vaccine or a placebo. The sequenced sample was peripheral blood, obtained in a trial of Ad26.COV2.S vaccine versus placebo. The CDR3 coding sequence is TGTGCCAGCAGTTACTCAATTCAGGGGGCGAGTGGCTACACCTTC. The encoded protein is CASSYSIQGASGYTF.